In this sample, the clone carrying this TCR beta chain turned up a few times. Its target is not known. The sample originates from a study of response to subunit inactivated influenza vaccine. Broader study findings: After each seasonal influenza vaccination, few new T cells are recruited, the authors suggested.

This CDR3 contains 15 residues. Trimming at V came to 5 bases and at J to 8 bases, leaving 12 bases not matched to a gene. Germline V CDR1 and CDR2: SQVTM, ANQGSEA. TCRdb re-called the RT-PCR reads through MiXCR, storing one row per CDR3 protein. Counted here are hundreds of thousands of distinct CDR3 sequences, 12% to 15% occurring once; the ten biggest clones make up 7.5% to 8%. The sequence derives from a man aged 50 to 60 who received an inactivated influenza vaccine. The chain is built from TRBV29-1 and TRBJ2-1; 10 bases fit TRBD2. Material: PBMCs from blood, obtained 14 to 15 days before vaccination. The DNA for the CDR3 is TGCAGCGTTACCGTCCTAGCGGGAGTAGCCGATGAGCAGTTCTTC. It encodes CSVTVLAGVADEQFF.